This T cell receptor beta chain was sequenced during a study of OX40 agonist ivuxolimab in advanced cancers. Turning to the overall study: Ivuxolimab, which targeted the costimulatory receptor OX40 (CD134), was an agonistic, fully human IgG2 monoclonal antibody. Intravenous ivuxolimab was administered to patients every 2 weeks at six dose levels: 0.01, 0.1, 0.3, 1.5, 3 and 10 mg/kg. Of the 50 to 55 patients in dose escalation, some 20 had hepatocellular carcinoma, roughly 15 had melanoma, 9 had renal cell carcinoma and 9 had head and neck cancer. The dose-escalation cohort was around 84% male with a mean age of approximately 59 years, ranging from about 23 to 85. Patients were allowed to have had prior anti-PD-1, anti-PD-L1 or anti-CTLA-4 therapy, and around 41% of the dose-escalation patients had previously received checkpoint inhibitors. Partial responses occurred in three dose-escalation patients, of whom one had hepatocellular carcinoma and two had cutaneous melanoma. Peripheral TCRbeta sequencing was intended to test whether TCR sequence diversity was altered and clonal T-cell expansion was caused by ivuxolimab. The monotherapy dose-escalation portion (N ≈ 50 patients) of the phase I ivuxolimab trial is reported in the paper. Summary of the overall study and its limitations: In partial responders in the 0.1-3.0 mg/kg groups, normalized peripheral clonal expansion was found to be among the lowest, especially among CD8+ T cells. On average, CD8+ T cells showed more expanded clones than CD4+ T cells after ivuxolimab. The antigen specificity of the peripheral T cells that underwent clonal expansion was not determined. Low levels of normalized T-cell clonal expansion were also seen in some nonresponding patients. At doses of 0.1 to 3.0 mg/kg, clonal expansion of both CD4+ and CD8+ blood T cells was observed from baseline to week 6.

To sequence the TCRbeta CDR3 region, genomic DNA was isolated from the sorted cells. TCRbeta CDR3 regions were sequenced using the immunoSEQ Assay. TCRdb retrieved this table from immuneACCESS and kept in-frame rearrangements only. Not all clones are present; in checked studies, unresolved V genes account for under half, and no reason is known for the remainder. A total of 50,000 to 70,000 clones appear in this sample, approximately 93% of them only once. In total, the top ten clones hold around 19% of the sample. Regarding this clone: The specificity of this receptor is unknown. No base-level quality is on record; no much larger clone is a single base apart.

CDR1 is given as SGDLS and CDR2 as YYNGEE, both from the germline V gene. Trimming takes 2 bases off V and 7 bases off J; junction bases not matched to a gene: 5. The CDR3 runs 15 amino acids, cysteine and phenylalanine included. The entry retains the CDR3 DNA only, 45 bases that are in frame from base 1. Patients with autoimmune disease history or receiving systemic immunosuppression were excluded from the trial. In every dose cohort, peripheral blood was drawn for TCR sequencing at baseline, cycle 4 day 1, and cycle 7 day 1. Samples came from an open-label, multicenter, first-in-human phase I dose-escalation trial of ivuxolimab. Adults with locally advanced or metastatic melanoma, renal cell carcinoma, hepatocellular carcinoma or head and neck squamous cell carcinoma were enrolled in the trial. CD4+ and CD8+ T cells were sorted separately from peripheral blood before TCR sequencing.

The sequenced sample was CD4+ or CD8+ T cells sorted from blood, obtained in a trial of the OX40 agonist ivuxolimab. This clonotype originated in an adult with an advanced solid tumor such as melanoma, head and neck, liver or kidney cancer. The chain is assembled from TRBV9 and TRBJ2-1; TRBD2 matches 11 bases in the middle. CDR3 loop: CASSVVAGGMNEQFF. The bases are TGTGCCAGCAGCGTGGTAGCGGGAGGGATGAATGAGCAGTTCTTC.